This TCR beta chain was retrieved from a study of CD8 T cells in ankylosing spondylitis. CDR3 size: 15 residues. Trimming took off 6 bases at V and 1 base at J, with 10 bases between the two ends. MiXCR was run by TCRdb on the 5' RACE reads, yielding one entry per CDR3 protein. The sample has fewer than 250,000 distinct CDR3 sequences, more than 25% seen once. This TCR came from a male donor with ankylosing spondylitis or in good health (not recorded which). The V gene is TRBV12-3 or TRBV12-4, the J gene TRBJ2-6, with TRBD1 as a possible D gene (6 bases). Sequencing was performed on blood, either unsorted or a sorted T cell fraction (not recorded which). CDR3: CASSRGGSGANVLTF. CDR3 bases: TGTGCCAGCAGCCGAGGGGGATCTGGGGCCAACGTCCTGACTTTC.